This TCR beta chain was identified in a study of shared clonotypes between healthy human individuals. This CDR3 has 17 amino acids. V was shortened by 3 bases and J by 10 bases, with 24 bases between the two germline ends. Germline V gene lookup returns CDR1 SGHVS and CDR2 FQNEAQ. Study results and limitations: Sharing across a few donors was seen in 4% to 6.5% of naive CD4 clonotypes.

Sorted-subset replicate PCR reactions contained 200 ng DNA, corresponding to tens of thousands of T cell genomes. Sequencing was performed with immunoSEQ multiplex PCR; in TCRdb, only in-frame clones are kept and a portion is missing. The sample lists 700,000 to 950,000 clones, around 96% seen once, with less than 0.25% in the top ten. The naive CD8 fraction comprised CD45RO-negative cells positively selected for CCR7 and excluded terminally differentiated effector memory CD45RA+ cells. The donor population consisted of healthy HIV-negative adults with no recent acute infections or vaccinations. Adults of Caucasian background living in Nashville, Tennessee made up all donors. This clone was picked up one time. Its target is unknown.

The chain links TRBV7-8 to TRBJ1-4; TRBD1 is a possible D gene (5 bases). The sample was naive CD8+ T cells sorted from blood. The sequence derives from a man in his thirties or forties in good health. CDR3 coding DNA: TGTGCCAGCAGCTTCATCGCATCAGGGACTCAATTCTCAAAACTGTTTTTT. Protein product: CASSFIASGTQFSKLFF.